The clone carrying this TCR beta chain occurred a few times. Its antigen is still unknown. CDR1 and CDR2 (germline): MGHRA, YSYEKL. CDR3 length: 17 amino acids. Losses at the gene ends were 3 bases for V and 5 bases for J; bases not matched to a gene: 16. This entry belongs to a study of cytomegalovirus exposure and HLA in healthy donors. Study-level points and caveats: Several V segments, TRBV6-2 and TRBV6-3 among them, could not be told apart and were dropped.

PCR was performed using 60 Vbeta and 13 Jbeta primers. Repertoires were generated with immunoSEQ multiplex PCR, while TCRdb's copy carries only in-frame clones and drops some. The sample contains around 190,000 clones, about 78% of which appear only once. The chain uses TRBV4-1 and TRBJ2-7; 7 bases fit TRBD1. Sequenced material: PBMCs. The receptor's source is a woman in her 30s in good health and CMV-seronegative. The CDR3, as DNA: TGCGCCAGCAGCCAGGTTTACACTAGAAGGGGGCGCAACGAGCAGTACTTC. Residues: CASSQVYTRRGRNEQYF.